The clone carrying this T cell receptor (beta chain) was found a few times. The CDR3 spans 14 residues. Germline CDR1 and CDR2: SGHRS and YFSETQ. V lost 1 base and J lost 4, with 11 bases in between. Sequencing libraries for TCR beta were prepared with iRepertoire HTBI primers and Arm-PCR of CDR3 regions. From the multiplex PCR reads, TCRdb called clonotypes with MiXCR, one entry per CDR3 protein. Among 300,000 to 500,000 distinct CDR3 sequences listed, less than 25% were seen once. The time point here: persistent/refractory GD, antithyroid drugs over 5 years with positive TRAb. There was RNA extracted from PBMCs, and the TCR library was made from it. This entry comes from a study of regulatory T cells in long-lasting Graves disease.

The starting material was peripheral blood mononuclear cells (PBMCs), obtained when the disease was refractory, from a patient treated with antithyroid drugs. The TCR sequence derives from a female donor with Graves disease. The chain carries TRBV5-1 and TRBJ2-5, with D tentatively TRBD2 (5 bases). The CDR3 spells CASSLIGDRETQYF. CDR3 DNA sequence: TGCGCCAGCAGCTTGATCGGGGATCGAGAGACCCAGTACTTC.